The 28 T cell receptor beta chains given below trace back to one sample, sequenced in a study of identical twins. TCRdb re-derived calls from the 5' RACE reads in MiXCR, one entry per CDR3 protein. Here the sample spans around 530,000 distinct CDR3 sequences, roughly 15% being singletons. This same sample was also taken into another study, of yellow fever vaccine responses in identical twins.

Sample: CD4+ T cells sorted from blood. Source of these receptors: a woman under 30 in good health.

This clonotype turned up a few times. This chain links TRBV9 with TRBJ1-1, with 8 bases aligning to TRBD1. V lost 4 bases and J lost 7; bases outside the gene matches: 9. Germline V gene data show CDR1 as SGDLS and CDR2 as YYNGEE. The CDR3 consists of 14 residues. CDR3 amino acids: CASSLTTGAGEAFF. The CDR3, as DNA: TGTGCCAGCAGCCTCACGACAGGGGCGGGTGAAGCTTTCTTT.

The chain is built from TRBV5-6 and TRBJ1-5; D unresolved. The germline V gene has CDR1 SGHDT and CDR2 YYEEEE. V gave up 4 bases and J gave up 5 bases, with 13 bases separating them. The CDR3 covers 14 residues. CDR3 loop: CASSLSGRYQPQHF. DNA of the CDR3: TGTGCCAGCAGCCTATCGGGGAGATATCAGCCCCAGCATTTT.

This clonotype has only a few counts. This chain joins TRBV4-1 and TRBJ2-3; D is unclear. The V and J ends lost 4 bases and 1 base respectively, with 12 bases between them. The CDR3 has 15 residues. The germline V gene has CDR1 MGHRA and CDR2 YSYEKL. CDR3 DNA: TGCGCCAGCAGCCTGGGCCCCGACCGCACAGATACGCAGTATTTT. Its protein product is CASSLGPDRTDTQYF.

The chain uses TRBV11-2 and TRBJ1-1; TRBD1 matches at 7 bases. The CDR3 has 15 residues. J gave up 0 bases and V 4 bases, and 5 bases lay outside the gene matches. Germline V gives CDR1 SGHAT, CDR2 FQNNGV. The CDR3 region has the DNA TGTGCCAGCAGCTCCGGGACAGACATGAACACTGAAGCTTTCTTT. This encodes CASSSGTDMNTEAFF. Looking up the rest from reference TRBV11-2 and TRBJ1-1 gives the full variable domain: EAGVAQSPRYKIIEKRQSVAFWCNPISGHATLYWYQQILGQGPKLLIQFQNNGVVDDSQLPKDRFSAERLKGVDSTLKIQPAKLEDSAVYLCASSSGTDMNTEAFFGQGTRLTVV.

This clonotype was recorded a few times. The rearrangement links TRBV12-3 or TRBV12-4 to TRBJ1-1; D possibly corresponds to TRBD1 (5 bases). This CDR3 contains 16 residues. Between the trimmed V and J ends, which lost 6 bases and 5 bases, there was a span of 22 bases. The CDR3 here is CASRPPSAGWGTEAFF. The CDR3 DNA follows: TGTGCCAGCAGACCCCCCTCGGCGGGGTGGGGGACTGAAGCTTTCTTT.

This clonotype has just a few counts. This chain connects TRBV3-1 to TRBJ2-1; 10 positions match TRBD2. The junction had 9 bases not matched to a gene; V was cut back by 0 bases and J by 4 bases. Germline lookup yields CDR1 LGHDT and CDR2 YNNKEL (reference sequence). The CDR3 spans 18 residues. The CDR3 protein is CASSQDPSSGGLYNEQFF. Here the CDR3 DNA reads TGTGCCAGCAGCCAAGACCCTAGTAGCGGGGGGCTTTACAATGAGCAGTTCTTC.

Turning to this clonotype: At one boundary the junction diverges from the germline segment, which might be a read error. The chain joins TRBV5-1 to TRBJ2-3; no firm D call. The CDR3 loop spans 15 amino acids. The germline gives CDR1 SGHRS, CDR2 YFSETQ. The CDR3 nucleotides read TGCGCCAGCAGCTTGGACAGAGTGAAGGCAGATACGCGGTATTTT. Translated, it gives CASSLDRVKADTRYF.

This clonotype was seen more than once but under ten times. This sequence joins TRBV20-1 and TRBJ2-3; 11 bases fit TRBD2. Germline-derived CDR1 and CDR2 are DFQATT and SNEGSKA (reference sequence). Losses at the gene ends were 6 bases for V and 0 bases for J; bases not matched to a gene: 8. The CDR3 covers 16 residues. Here the CDR3 DNA reads TGCAGTGCCCCAGAGGCTAGCGGGGGGAGCACAGATACGCAGTATTTT. This sequence encodes CSAPEASGGSTDTQYF.

This clonotype was counted a few times. V gene TRBV12-3 or TRBV12-4 combines with J gene TRBJ2-1; no definite D call. The CDR3 runs 16 residues. The V and J ends lost 10 bases and 1 base respectively, with 20 bases between them. The CDR3 DNA is TGTGCCACCTCTCCTCGGCGGTCCCTATCCTACAATGAGCAGTTCTTC. Translation: CATSPRRSLSYNEQFF.

This rearrangement joins TRBV12-3 or TRBV12-4 to TRBJ2-7, with D perhaps TRBD1 or TRBD2 (5 bases each). The CDR3 is 16 residues long. Trimming cost V 2 bases and J 3 bases, with 17 bases left between them. CDR3 amino acids: CASSLFGGDRGYEQYF. CDR3 bases: TGTGCCAGCAGTTTATTTGGGGGAGACAGAGGCTACGAGCAGTACTTC.

This clonotype was counted ten times or more. The rearrangement links TRBV5-1 to TRBJ2-3; 10 bases are a match to TRBD2. Germline loops: CDR1 SGHRS, CDR2 YFSETQ. Trimming removed 5 bases from V and 1 base from J; junction bases left unmatched: 7. The CDR3 covers 16 residues. The CDR3 here is CASRSGRVPGTDTQYF. The CDR3 DNA reads as TGCGCCAGCAGAAGCGGGAGGGTTCCGGGCACAGATACGCAGTATTTT.

The rearrangement uses TRBV6-5 and TRBJ1-1; D ambiguous. This CDR3 is built from 17 residues. CDR1 is MNHEY and CDR2 is SVGAGI in the germline V gene. The germline V and J ends were trimmed by 2 bases and 0 bases, with 16 bases remaining between them. CDR3 sequence (DNA): TGTGCCAGCAGTTACCTGGGCCTCGGTGGGATGAACACTGAAGCTTTCTTT. This sequence encodes CASSYLGLGGMNTEAFF.

This clonotype occurred a few times. The J gene is TRBJ2-5, the V gene TRBV2; 10 bases match TRBD1. This CDR3 spans 16 amino acids. Per the germline V gene, CDR1 is SNHLY and CDR2 is FYNNEI. J was trimmed by 4 bases and V by 7 bases; bases with no gene match: 12. The CDR3 loop reads CASTPGQGRSRETQYF. CDR3 coding DNA: TGTGCCAGCACACCGGGACAGGGGCGCAGTAGAGAGACCCAGTACTTC.

For the CDR3, the DNA is TGTGCCAGCCTGAGGGGGTATTCGGCTGAAGCTTTCTTT. Protein: CASLRGYSAEAFF. The chain links TRBV5-6 to TRBJ1-1, with a weak D call TRBD1 (6 bases). CDR1 and CDR2 (germline): SGHDT, YYEEEE. V lost 7 bases to trimming and J lost 6 bases, with 16 bases between them. The CDR3 length is 13 residues.

This clonotype was detected only a few times. The chain carries TRBV7-2 and TRBJ1-4, with 8 bases fitting TRBD1. The J segment lost 7 bases and the V segment lost 5 bases, leaving 6 bases of the junction unmatched. Germline CDR1 reads SGHTA; CDR2 reads FQGNSA. The CDR3 is 14 amino acids. The DNA for the CDR3 is TGTGCCAGCAGCCCAGGGGGCACTGGTGAAAAACTGTTTTTT. Its protein is CASSPGGTGEKLFF.

This clonotype showed up just a few times. This chain uses TRBV20-1 with TRBJ2-3, with D perhaps matching TRBD1 or TRBD2 (5 bases each). Trimming left V 5 bases short and J 5 bases short, with 11 bases between. This CDR3 spans 12 amino acids. Germline V lookup: CDR1 DFQATT, CDR2 SNEGSKA (reference sequence). CDR3 DNA sequence: TGCAGTGCTCGGGGCGCGGGAGATACGCAGTATTTT. Encoded protein: CSARGAGDTQYF.

The genes are TRBV18 and TRBJ1-2; D is possibly TRBD1 (5 bases). The V gene lost 2 bases and the J gene lost 4 bases, with 8 bases spanning the gap. This CDR3 comprises 13 residues. CDR1 is KGHSH and CDR2 is LQKENI in the germline V gene. For the CDR3, the DNA is TGTGCCAGCTCACCAGGGGGTACCTATGGCTACACCTTC. This sequence encodes CASSPGGTYGYTF.

This clonotype was observed a handful of times. This chain uses TRBV12-5 with TRBJ2-5; 8 bases are a match to TRBD2. Germline CDR1 LGHNT, CDR2 FRNRAP. CDR3 length: 17 residues. Losses at the gene ends were 0 bases for V and 1 base for J; bases not matched to a gene: 7. The DNA of the CDR3 is TGTGCTAGTGGTTTGGTACATGTAGCGGGATTCCAAGAGACCCAGTACTTC. Protein product: CASGLVHVAGFQETQYF.

The CDR3, as DNA: TGCGCCAGCAGCTCGCAGGGGACAGGGAACGGCGAGCAGTACTTC. It codes for CASSSQGTGNGEQYF. The chain joins TRBV5-1 to TRBJ2-7, with 9 bases matching TRBD1. The CDR3 totals 15 residues. V shed 3 bases, J shed 6 bases, and the junction held 10 bases outside the gene matches. The germline CDR1 and CDR2 sequences are SGHRS and YFSETQ.

This clonotype was recorded at least ten times. The rearrangement links TRBV12-3 or TRBV12-4 to TRBJ2-5; TRBD2 matches at 8 bases. CDR3 length equals 13 residues. The junction had 4 bases not matched to a gene; V was cut back by 5 bases and J by 5 bases. CDR3 loop: CASSRGLAETQYF. The DNA of the CDR3 is TGTGCCAGCAGTCGTGGACTAGCTGAGACCCAGTACTTC.

The chain uses TRBV20-1 and TRBJ2-5; 10 positions match TRBD1. The CDR3 sequence is 12 residues long. Germline CDR1 reads DFQATT; CDR2 reads SNEGSKA (reference sequence). V was clipped by 5 bases and J by 6 bases; unmatched bases: 3. The CDR3 is CSASGQGKTQYF. Here the CDR3 DNA reads TGCAGTGCTTCGGGACAGGGGAAGACCCAGTACTTC.

This clonotype has ten or more counts. The genes are TRBV28 and TRBJ1-1; no clear D gene. Germline assignment: CDR1 MDHEN and CDR2 SYDVKM. V gave up 3 bases and J gave up 1 base, with 6 bases separating them. The length of the CDR3 is 13 residues. The CDR3 region has the DNA TGTGCCAGCAGTTTTTCAGCGAACACTGAAGCTTTCTTT. Translated, it gives CASSFSANTEAFF.

This clonotype occurred a few times. The gene calls are TRBV5-1 and TRBJ2-1; perhaps D is TRBD1 or TRBD2 (5 bases each). The CDR3 is 14 residues long. V was shortened by 3 bases and J by 3 bases, with 10 bases between the two germline ends. Germline V CDR1 and CDR2: SGHRS, YFSETQ. CDR3 sequence reads: CASSSGAVYNEQFF. In DNA, the CDR3 is TGCGCCAGCAGCTCCGGGGCCGTCTACAATGAGCAGTTCTTC.

V usage is TRBV7-7 and J usage is TRBJ2-5, with 8 positions matching TRBD2. Trimming cost V 5 bases and J 4 bases; bases outside gene matches: 15. CDR3 size: 17 residues. Germline-derived CDR1 and CDR2 are SSHAT and FNYEAQ (reference sequence). As DNA, the CDR3 is TGTGCCAGCAGCCCCTTCCCAACGGGAGGGCCGGGAGAGACCCAGTACTTC. Its protein product is CASSPFPTGGPGETQYF.

This clonotype was counted only a few times. The junction differs from germline at one of its ends, possibly a read error. The rearrangement links TRBV20-1 to TRBJ2-1; 9 nucleotides match TRBD2. Germline V CDR1 and CDR2: DFQATT, SNEGSKA (reference sequence). The CDR3 has 15 amino acids. The CDR3 here is CSARVASGKNNEQFF. CDR3 nucleotide sequence: TGTAGTGCTAGAGTGGCTAGCGGGAAAAACAATGAGCAGTTCTTC.

The table lists this clonotype with a few counts. This rearrangement joins TRBV20-1 to TRBJ2-1, with 14 bases identical to TRBD2. V lost 7 bases and J lost 2; bases outside the gene matches: 7. Germline values: CDR1 DFQATT, CDR2 SNEGSKA (reference sequence). This CDR3 contains 16 residues. The CDR3 loop reads CSVSGTSGGPYNEQFF. The CDR3 DNA sequence: TGCAGTGTCAGTGGGACTAGCGGGGGCCCCTACAATGAGCAGTTCTTC.

Only a few counts were recorded for this clonotype. The V gene is TRBV7-9, the J gene TRBJ1-2; D remains unclear. The CDR3 spans 14 residues. V dropped 2 bases and J dropped 6 bases, with 13 bases sitting between them. Germline lookup yields CDR1 SEHNR and CDR2 FQNEAQ (reference sequence). CDR3 residues: CASSLFFVEDGYTF. The CDR3 DNA sequence: TGTGCCAGCAGCTTATTTTTCGTGGAAGATGGCTACACCTTC.

This clonotype was seen repeatedly, ten times or more. The chain joins TRBV5-1 to TRBJ1-5, with D maybe TRBD1 (5 bases). Trimming took 5 bases from V and 3 from J, leaving 12 bases between them. The CDR3 length is 14 residues. Germline CDR1 is SGHRS and CDR2 is YFSETQ. CDR3 nucleotide sequence: TGCGCCAGCAGACCCGACAGTTCCAATCAGCCCCAGCATTTT. It yields the protein CASRPDSSNQPQHF.